This TCR beta chain was observed in a study of Ad26.COV2.S vaccination and SARS-CoV-2 variants. Study-level results: Recipients of vaccine and of placebo showed similar breadth of their non-spike TCR repertoires.

Per germline, CDR1 MDHEN and CDR2 SYDVKM. This CDR3 is 14 amino acids long. The V gene lost 3 bases and the J gene lost 4 bases, with 12 bases spanning the gap. Concerning this clone: Its specificity is not known. Other DNA sequences in the sample encode the same CDR3.

Treatment: 15 to 20 received Ad26.COV2.S at low or high dose, single or two shots; about 5 received placebo; per-sample allocation not given. Sampling took place 63 days after the first vaccine or placebo injection. Immunization relied on an Ad26 vector, which expressed Wuhan-strain SARS-CoV-2 spike. Profiled with immunoSEQ multiplex PCR; TCRdb holds only in-frame clones, not every one. The table has a few hundred thousand clones, roughly 90% seen once. The sample consisted of peripheral blood, taken in a trial of Ad26.COV2.S vaccine versus placebo. The clonotype comes from a person between 18 and 59 years old who received the Ad26.COV2.S COVID-19 vaccine or a placebo. The V call is TRBV28, the J call TRBJ1-1, with a possible D match to TRBD1 (6 bases). CDR3 nucleotide sequence: TGTGCCAGCAGTTTCGGGGGCATGGGCACTGAAGCTTTCTTT. Residues: CASSFGGMGTEAFF.